The 27 T cell receptor beta chains below were found in one sample sequenced in a study of identical twins. TCRdb fed the 5' RACE reads into MiXCR, producing one record per CDR3 protein. This sample has roughly 260,000 distinct CDR3 sequences, with around 15% found just once. Sequencing was done on a sample of memory (CD45RO+) T cells sorted from blood. Receptors originate from a woman under 30 in good health.

This clonotype was observed at least ten times. This sequence joins TRBV20-1 and TRBJ1-5; TRBD1 matches at 11 bases. From germline, CDR1 is DFQATT and CDR2 SNEGSKA (reference sequence). The CDR3 runs 16 residues. V lost 4 bases, J lost 3 bases, and 8 bases stayed unmatched. The CDR3 loop reads CSAIRDRGSFNQPQHF. CDR3 nucleotides: TGCAGTGCTATTAGGGACAGGGGGTCTTTCAATCAGCCCCAGCATTTT.

The genes are TRBV10-2 and TRBJ2-1; maybe TRBD2 (5 bases). In germline, CDR1 is WSHSY, CDR2 SAAADI. The CDR3 extends over 14 amino acids. V was pared by 5 bases and J by 2 bases, with 10 bases between. CDR3 in DNA: TGCGCCAGCAGTCGGGGAATGACCTACAATGAGCAGTTCTTC. Its protein product is CASSRGMTYNEQFF.

Many counts were recorded for this clonotype. The rearrangement uses TRBV9 and TRBJ2-7; a weak D match, TRBD1 (6 bases). The germline V gene has CDR1 SGDLS and CDR2 YYNGEE. CDR3 length: 12 amino acids. The V gene lost 6 bases and the J gene lost 3 bases, with 10 bases spanning the gap. The CDR3 protein is CASNRDRYEQYF. The DNA for the CDR3 is TGTGCCAGCAACAGGGACCGCTACGAGCAGTACTTC.

In its sample, this clonotype was seen many times. The chain carries TRBV12-3 or TRBV12-4 and TRBJ2-7; D gene uncertain. The V end was cut by 8 bases, the J end by 2 bases, with 10 bases between. The CDR3 is 12 residues long. CDR3 in DNA: TGTGCCAGCGGGCCCGGAGCCTACGAGCAGTACTTC. Its protein product is CASGPGAYEQYF.

V usage is TRBV4-1 and J usage is TRBJ2-6; D may match TRBD1 or TRBD2 (5 bases each). This CDR3 region has 17 residues. The germline V and J ends were trimmed by 1 base and 1 base, with 11 bases remaining between them. Germline V CDR1 and CDR2: MGHRA, YSYEKL. CDR3 region: CASSQAEGQSGANVLTF. The CDR3 nucleotides read TGCGCCAGCAGCCAAGCAGAGGGGCAGTCTGGGGCCAACGTCCTGACTTTC.

The chain links TRBV6-1 to TRBJ2-3; 14 bases are a match to TRBD2. The germline CDR1 and CDR2 sequences are MNHNS and SASEGT. The CDR3 sequence is 16 residues long. J gave up 6 bases and V 6 bases, and 8 bases lay outside the gene matches. The CDR3 loop is CASRTLTSGGADTQYF. DNA for the CDR3: TGTGCCAGCAGGACCTTGACTAGCGGGGGGGCCGATACGCAGTATTTT.

The chain carries TRBV7-7 and TRBJ2-5; 7 bases match TRBD1. Germline CDR1 is SSHAT and CDR2 is FNYEAQ (reference sequence). J lost 5 bases, V lost 6 bases, and 12 bases had no gene match. The CDR3 has 15 residues. CDR3 region: CASSLTKGAMETQYF. CDR3 bases: TGTGCCAGCAGTTTAACCAAGGGGGCGATGGAGACCCAGTACTTC.

This rearrangement joins TRBV9 to TRBJ1-3, with D uncertain. Germline-derived CDR1 and CDR2 are SGDLS and YYNGEE. CDR3 length equals 13 residues. Between the trimmed V and J ends, which lost 3 bases and 4 bases, there was a span of 8 bases. The CDR3 DNA follows: TGTGCCAGCAGCGATCGGTGGGGAAACACCATATATTTT. Amino acids: CASSDRWGNTIYF.

DNA for the CDR3: TGTGCCAGCAGCCAAGGTCTCGCGCCTAGCACAGATACGCAGTATTTT. It yields the protein CASSQGLAPSTDTQYF. V and J are TRBV14 and TRBJ2-3; unclear D gene. The CDR3 sequence is 16 residues long. Trimming took 1 base from V and 0 from J, leaving 11 bases between them. From germline, CDR1 is SGHDN and CDR2 FVKESK.

V and J are TRBV6-5 and TRBJ2-7; tentatively, D is TRBD1 or TRBD2 (5 bases each). V lost 7 bases and J 2 bases, leaving 15 bases between the germline ends. The CDR3 runs to 14 residues. Germline lookup yields CDR1 MNHEY and CDR2 SVGAGI. CDR3 DNA: TGTGCCAGCAATTCAGGGACGGGTACCTACGAGCAGTACTTC. This encodes CASNSGTGTYEQYF.

In its sample, this clonotype ranks as large. This chain links TRBV6-4 with TRBJ2-2; D ambiguous. The CDR3 contains 13 residues. V was shortened by 2 bases and J by 3 bases, with 4 bases between the two germline ends. CDR1 MRHNA and CDR2 SNTAGT come from the germline V gene. CDR3: CASSDGDTGELFF. The CDR3 DNA sequence: TGTGCCAGCAGTGACGGGGACACCGGGGAGCTGTTTTTT.

This chain joins TRBV6-2 or TRBV6-3 and TRBJ2-1; 8 positions match TRBD1. Unmatched junction bases numbered 4, after V lost 0 bases and J lost 6 bases. Germline V lookup: CDR1 MNHEY, CDR2 SVGEGT. CDR3 length: 15 amino acids. In DNA, the CDR3 is TGTGCCAGCAGTTACTCGCAGGGGGCAACCAATGAGCAGTTCTTC. This gives the protein CASSYSQGATNEQFF.

This clonotype was seen ten or more times. CDR3 sequence (DNA): TGTGCCAGCTCACCTTTGGGGGGCAAAAACATTCAGTACTTC. Protein sequence: CASSPLGGKNIQYF. J is TRBJ2-4 and V is TRBV18; weak D call: TRBD2 (6 bases). The germline V and J ends were trimmed by 3 bases and 3 bases, with 9 bases remaining between them. Germline V gene sequence: CDR1 KGHSH, CDR2 LQKENI. The CDR3 is 14 residues long.

The chain has TRBV20-1 and TRBJ2-7; no firm D call. The CDR3 loop spans 15 amino acids. The V end lost 1 base, the J end lost 1 base, and 14 bases lay between the germline ends. Germline values: CDR1 DFQATT, CDR2 SNEGSKA (reference sequence). CDR3 region: CSARAPSGPSYEQYF. CDR3 bases: TGCAGTGCTAGAGCTCCCTCCGGGCCTTCCTACGAGCAGTACTTC.

The chain employs TRBV20-1 and TRBJ2-5; 7 nucleotides line up with TRBD2. Germline-derived CDR1 and CDR2 are DFQATT and SNEGSKA (reference sequence). The trim removed 3 bases at V and 1 base at J, leaving 5 bases unmatched. The CDR3 runs to 14 residues. The CDR3 bases are TGCAGTGCTAGTGGGCGGGGGAGCCAAGAGACCCAGTACTTC. This codes for CSASGRGSQETQYF.

This clonotype occurred a few times. V is TRBV25-1 and J is TRBJ2-1, with 10 bases aligning to TRBD2. CDR3 size: 18 residues. Germline V gene data show CDR1 as MGHDK and CDR2 as SYGVNS. After removal of 4 bases from V and 2 bases from J, the junction contained 11 bases not matched to a gene. For the CDR3, the DNA is TGTGCCAGCAGTGTCTTCGACGGTAGCGGGGGGACCTACAATGAGCAGTTCTTC. Its protein is CASSVFDGSGGTYNEQFF.

The J gene is TRBJ2-3, the V gene TRBV11-2, with 7 bases that match TRBD1. CDR1 and CDR2 (germline): SGHAT, FQNNGV. CDR3 length: 15 amino acids. J was trimmed by 2 bases and V by 1 base; bases with no gene match: 3. CDR3 residues: CASSLGDRATDTQYF. The CDR3 DNA follows: TGTGCCAGCAGCTTAGGCGACAGGGCCACAGATACGCAGTATTTT.

This clonotype showed up many times. The V and J genes are TRBV27 and TRBJ2-1; 14 nucleotides match TRBD2. With 4 bases clipped from V and 0 bases from J, the junction kept 11 bases outside the gene matches. Germline loops: CDR1 MNHEY, CDR2 SMNVEV (reference sequence). The length of the CDR3 is 20 residues. CDR3 residues: CASSSLGTSGGKSSYNEQFF. CDR3 DNA sequence: TGTGCCAGCAGTTCCCTCGGGACTAGCGGGGGCAAGAGCTCCTACAATGAGCAGTTCTTC.

This clonotype was found a few times. J is TRBJ2-3 and V is TRBV20-1; TRBD2 matches at 8 bases. The CDR3 length is 15 residues. CDR1 DFQATT and CDR2 SNEGSKA come from the germline V gene (reference sequence). J gave up 4 bases and V 0 bases, and 6 bases lay outside the gene matches. This chain's CDR3 is CSAREVRGGSDTQYF. The CDR3 nucleotides read TGCAGTGCTAGAGAGGTCCGGGGGGGGTCAGATACGCAGTATTTT.

The rearrangement uses TRBV5-1 and TRBJ2-3; no firm D call. The CDR3 runs to 14 residues. Trimming took off 6 bases at V and 0 bases at J, with 11 bases between the two ends. Germline CDR1 is SGHRS and CDR2 is YFSETQ. CDR3 DNA sequence: TGCGCCAGCACCGTGAGTCGGAGCACAGATACGCAGTATTTT. The encoded protein is CASTVSRSTDTQYF.

This clonotype was counted many times. The gene calls are TRBV5-1 and TRBJ1-1; 7 bases are a match to TRBD1. The V gene's germline CDR1 is SGHRS and CDR2 YFSETQ. The CDR3 is 13 amino acids. J gave up 10 bases and V 0 bases, and 6 bases lay outside the gene matches. This CDR3 reads CASSLGGGDSAFF. The CDR3 nucleotides are TGCGCCAGCAGCTTGGGAGGGGGCGATTCAGCTTTCTTT.

This clonotype was recorded many times. This chain links TRBV7-2 with TRBJ2-1, with 9 positions matching TRBD2. There are 16 residues in the CDR3. V shed 3 bases and J 4 bases; nucleotides not matched to a gene: 7. Germline CDR1 and CDR2: SGHTA and FQGNSA. The CDR3 nucleotides read TGTGCCAGCAGCTTTGGCCCGGGACTAGCTTACAATGAGCAGTTCTTC. Translating gives CASSFGPGLAYNEQFF.

This clonotype was observed a few times. The chain couples TRBV28 to TRBJ1-2; D remains unclear. Trimming cost V 1 base and J 6 bases, with 12 bases left between them. Germline loops: CDR1 MDHEN, CDR2 SYDVKM. The CDR3 contains 14 residues. CDR3 sequence reads: CASSLLSGNHGYTF. The CDR3 coding sequence is TGTGCCAGCAGTTTATTGTCGGGAAACCATGGCTACACCTTC.

The chain couples TRBV30 to TRBJ2-3; weak D call: TRBD2 (6 bases). Germline lookup yields CDR1 GTSNPN and CDR2 SVGIG (reference sequence). This CDR3 comprises 14 residues. V lost 0 bases and J 3 bases, leaving 10 bases between the germline ends. CDR3 in DNA: TGTGCCTGGAGTGTACTCGGGGGAACAGATACGCAGTATTTT. Translation: CAWSVLGGTDTQYF.

This clonotype has ten or more counts. The chain is built from TRBV20-1 and TRBJ2-5; TRBD2 matches 9 bases. Trimming removed 5 bases from V and 3 bases from J; junction bases left unmatched: 10. Germline CDR1 reads DFQATT; CDR2 reads SNEGSKA (reference sequence). This CDR3 is 15 amino acids long. The CDR3, as DNA: TGCAGTGCTTATCTACCGGGACTAGCAAAAGAGACCCAGTACTTC. Protein product: CSAYLPGLAKETQYF.

The table lists this clonotype with many counts. This chain connects TRBV25-1 to TRBJ2-2; D remains unclear. The CDR3 is 18 amino acids. Germline V gives CDR1 MGHDK, CDR2 SYGVNS. V lost 4 bases and J 7 bases, leaving 25 bases between the germline ends. As DNA, the CDR3 is TGTGCCAGCAGTGTCGAGCCAAGGAAGAAAGGGTTTGACGGGGAGCTGTTTTTT. It encodes CASSVEPRKKGFDGELFF.

This clonotype was seen a few times. The gene calls are TRBV6-1 and TRBJ2-1, with 10 bases aligning to TRBD2. The CDR3 is 15 residues long. V dropped 6 bases and J dropped 5; count of bases not matched to a gene: 7. Germline V gene data show CDR1 as MNHNS and CDR2 as SASEGT. The CDR3 protein is CASRTGLAHHNEQFF. CDR3 nucleotide sequence: TGTGCCAGCAGAACGGGACTAGCGCATCACAATGAGCAGTTCTTC.